The TCR beta chain described here comes from a study of T cell responses to AZD1222 COVID-19 vaccine. As for the study in general: Recipients boosted at about 4 weeks or about 12 weeks are pooled.

The data were produced by immunoSEQ multiplex PCR, yet TCRdb's version contains in-frame clones alone and is incomplete. The sample contains about 110,000 clones, 86% of which appear only once. Study-wide results and caveats: The peak T cell response came first, and repertoires were sampled only after it. There were mostly white British donors and more females than males, and clonal diversity was possibly underestimated. Among AZD1222 vaccinees, only five or six were seropositive at baseline.

A single count supports this clone. Its antigen is unidentified. Trimming pared 5 bases from V and 2 bases from J, leaving 13 bases between. Germline CDR1 is MNHEY and CDR2 is SVGAGI. This CDR3 contains 14 residues. The rearrangement joins TRBV6-5 to TRBJ2-7, with D perhaps matching TRBD2 (6 bases). The TCR was taken from an adult in good health. Source: peripheral blood, taken on day 0 of AZD1222 vaccination. The CDR3 nucleotides are TGTGCCAGCAGTCTGGGACCGGGGGCCTACGAGCAGTACTTC. Its translation is CASSLGPGAYEQYF.